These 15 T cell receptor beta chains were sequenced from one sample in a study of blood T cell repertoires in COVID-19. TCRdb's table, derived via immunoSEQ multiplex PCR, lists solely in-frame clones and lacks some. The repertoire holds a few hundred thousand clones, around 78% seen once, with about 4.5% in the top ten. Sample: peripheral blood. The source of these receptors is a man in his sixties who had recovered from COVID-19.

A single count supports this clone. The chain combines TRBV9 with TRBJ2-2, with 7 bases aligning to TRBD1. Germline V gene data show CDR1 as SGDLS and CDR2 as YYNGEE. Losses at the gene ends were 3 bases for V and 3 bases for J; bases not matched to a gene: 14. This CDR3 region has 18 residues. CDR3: CASSDRGVRQGDTGELFF. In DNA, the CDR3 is TGTGCCAGCAGCGATAGAGGGGTGAGGCAGGGGGACACCGGGGAGCTGTTTTTT.

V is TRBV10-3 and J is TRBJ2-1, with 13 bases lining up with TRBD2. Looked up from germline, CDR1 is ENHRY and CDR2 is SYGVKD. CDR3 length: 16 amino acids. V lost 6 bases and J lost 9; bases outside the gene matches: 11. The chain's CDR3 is CAIRVTWTSGSSEQFF. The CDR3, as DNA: TGTGCCATCAGAGTAACGTGGACTAGCGGGAGTAGTGAGCAGTTCTTC.

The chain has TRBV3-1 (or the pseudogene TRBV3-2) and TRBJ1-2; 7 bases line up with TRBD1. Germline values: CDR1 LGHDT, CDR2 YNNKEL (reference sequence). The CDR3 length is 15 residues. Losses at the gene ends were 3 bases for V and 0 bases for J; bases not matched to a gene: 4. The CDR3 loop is CASSQGQPTNYGYTF. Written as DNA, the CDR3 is TGTGCCAGCAGCCAGGGACAGCCGACTAACTATGGCTACACCTTC.

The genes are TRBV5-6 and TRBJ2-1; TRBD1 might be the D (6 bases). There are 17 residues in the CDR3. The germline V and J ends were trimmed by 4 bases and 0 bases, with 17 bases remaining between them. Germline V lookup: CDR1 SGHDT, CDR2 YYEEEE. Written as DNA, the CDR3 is TGTGCCAGCAGCGCCTACCTTACAGGGAGCTCCTACAATGAGCAGTTCTTC. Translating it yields CASSAYLTGSSYNEQFF.

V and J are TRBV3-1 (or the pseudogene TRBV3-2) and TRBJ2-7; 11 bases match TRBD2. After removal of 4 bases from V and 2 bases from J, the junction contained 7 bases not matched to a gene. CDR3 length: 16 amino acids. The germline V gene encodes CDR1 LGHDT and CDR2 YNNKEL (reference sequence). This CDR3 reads CASSRTSGSSPYEQYF. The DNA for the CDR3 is TGTGCCAGCAGCCGTACTAGCGGGAGTTCCCCCTACGAGCAGTACTTC.

The DNA of the CDR3 is TGTGCTAGTGGTTTGTACAGGGGTGGAACCAATGAGCAGTTCTTC. Translated: CASGLYRGGTNEQFF. The chain combines TRBV12-5 with TRBJ2-1; TRBD1 aligns across 7 bases. Losses at the gene ends were 2 bases for V and 6 bases for J; bases not matched to a gene: 7. Germline values: CDR1 LGHNT, CDR2 FRNRAP. This CDR3 contains 15 residues.

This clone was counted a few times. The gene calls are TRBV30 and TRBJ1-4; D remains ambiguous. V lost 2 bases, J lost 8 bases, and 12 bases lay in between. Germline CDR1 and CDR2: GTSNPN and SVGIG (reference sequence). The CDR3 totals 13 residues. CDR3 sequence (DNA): TGTGCCTGGAGTCAACTAGGGTGGGAAAAACTGTTTTTT. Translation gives CAWSQLGWEKLFF.

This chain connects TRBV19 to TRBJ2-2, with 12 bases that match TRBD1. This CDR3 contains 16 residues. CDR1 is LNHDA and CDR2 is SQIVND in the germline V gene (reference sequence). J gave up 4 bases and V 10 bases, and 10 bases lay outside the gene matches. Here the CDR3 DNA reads TGTGCCACTACCGGGGGACAGGGGGCTCGCACCGGGGAGCTGTTTTTT. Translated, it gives CATTGGQGARTGELFF.

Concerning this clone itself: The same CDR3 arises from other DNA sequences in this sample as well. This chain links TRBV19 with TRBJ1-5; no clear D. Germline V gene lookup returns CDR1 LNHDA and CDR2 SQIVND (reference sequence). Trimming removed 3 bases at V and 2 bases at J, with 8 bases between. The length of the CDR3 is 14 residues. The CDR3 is CASSISGGNQPQHF. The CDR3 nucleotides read TGTGCCAGTAGTATTTCGGGAGGCAATCAGCCCCAGCATTTT.

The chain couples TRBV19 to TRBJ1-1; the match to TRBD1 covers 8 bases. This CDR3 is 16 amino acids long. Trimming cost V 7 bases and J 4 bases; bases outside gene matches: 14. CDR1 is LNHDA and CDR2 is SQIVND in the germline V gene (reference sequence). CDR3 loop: CASNLIETGASTEAFF. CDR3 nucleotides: TGTGCCAGTAACCTAATCGAGACAGGGGCGAGCACTGAAGCTTTCTTT.

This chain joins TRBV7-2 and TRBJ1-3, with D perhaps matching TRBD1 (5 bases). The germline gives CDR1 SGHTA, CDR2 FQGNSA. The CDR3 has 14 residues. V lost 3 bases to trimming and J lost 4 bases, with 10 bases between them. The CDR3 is CASSFSKGGNTIYF. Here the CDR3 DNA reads TGTGCCAGCAGCTTTTCTAAGGGGGGAAACACCATATATTTT. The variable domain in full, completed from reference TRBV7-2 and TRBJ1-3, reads GAGVSQSPSNKVTEKGKDVELRCDPISGHTALYWYRQSLGQGLEFLIYFQGNSAPDKSGLPSDRFSAERTGGSVSTLTIQRTQQEDSAVYLCASSFSKGGNTIYFGEGSWLTVV.

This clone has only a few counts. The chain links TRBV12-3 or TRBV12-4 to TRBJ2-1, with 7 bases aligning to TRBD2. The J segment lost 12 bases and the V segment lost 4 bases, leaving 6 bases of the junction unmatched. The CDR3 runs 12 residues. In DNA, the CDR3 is TGTGCCAGCAGTTCCGGACTAGTAGCGCAGTTCTTC. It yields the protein CASSSGLVAQFF.

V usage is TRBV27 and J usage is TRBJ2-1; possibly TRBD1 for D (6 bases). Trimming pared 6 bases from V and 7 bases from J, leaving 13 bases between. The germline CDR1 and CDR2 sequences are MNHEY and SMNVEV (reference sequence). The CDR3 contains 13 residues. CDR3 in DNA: TGTGCCAGCAGGACAGGTAGCTGGAATGAGCAGTTCTTC. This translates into CASRTGSWNEQFF.

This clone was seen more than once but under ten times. The CDR3 DNA is TGTGCCAGCGTAGCGGGGGAGACCCAGTACTTC. Protein sequence: CASVAGETQYF. The chain recombines TRBV7-8 with TRBJ2-5; 8 bases match TRBD2. This CDR3 spans 11 amino acids. J was trimmed by 5 bases and V by 8 bases; bases with no gene match: 1. The germline V gene has CDR1 SGHVS and CDR2 FQNEAQ. The entire variable domain, with the rest obtained from reference TRBV7-8 and TRBJ2-5, is as follows: GAGVSQSPRYKVAKRGQDVALRCDPISGHVSLFWYQQALGQGPEFLTYFQNEAQLDKSGLPSDRFFAERPEGSVSTLKIQRTQQEDSAVYLCASVAGETQYFGPGTRLLVL.

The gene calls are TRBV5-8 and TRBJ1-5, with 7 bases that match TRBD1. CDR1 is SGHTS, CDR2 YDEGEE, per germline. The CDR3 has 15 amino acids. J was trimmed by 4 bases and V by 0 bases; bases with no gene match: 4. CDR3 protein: CASSLGGGENQPQHF. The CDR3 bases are TGTGCCAGCAGCTTGGGAGGGGGCGAAAATCAGCCCCAGCATTTT.